The entry that follows covers one T cell receptor beta chain sequence. The CDR3 sequence is 16 residues long. Germline V gives CDR1 MDHEN, CDR2 SYDVKM. The ends lost 3 bases at V and 2 bases at J; junction bases unmatched: 3. The data stem from a study of OX40 agonist ivuxolimab in advanced cancers. As for the study in general: Patients received ivuxolimab, an agonistic anti-OX40 (CD134) antibody. People in dose escalation had one of these cancers: hepatocellular carcinoma, melanoma, renal cell or head and neck cancer.

The table came from immunoSEQ multiplex PCR; TCRdb's copy has only in-frame clones and leaves some out. The repertoire holds some 68,000 clones, with roughly nine tenths as singletons. The rearrangement links TRBV28 to TRBJ2-3; 12 bases align to TRBD2. The source was CD4+ or CD8+ T cells sorted from blood, collected in a trial of the OX40 agonist ivuxolimab. The receptor was isolated from an adult with an advanced solid tumor such as melanoma, head and neck, liver or kidney cancer. Here the CDR3 reads CASSLTSGGTTDTQYF. Written as DNA, the CDR3 is TGTGCCAGCAGTTTGACTAGCGGGGGAACCACAGATACGCAGTATTTT.